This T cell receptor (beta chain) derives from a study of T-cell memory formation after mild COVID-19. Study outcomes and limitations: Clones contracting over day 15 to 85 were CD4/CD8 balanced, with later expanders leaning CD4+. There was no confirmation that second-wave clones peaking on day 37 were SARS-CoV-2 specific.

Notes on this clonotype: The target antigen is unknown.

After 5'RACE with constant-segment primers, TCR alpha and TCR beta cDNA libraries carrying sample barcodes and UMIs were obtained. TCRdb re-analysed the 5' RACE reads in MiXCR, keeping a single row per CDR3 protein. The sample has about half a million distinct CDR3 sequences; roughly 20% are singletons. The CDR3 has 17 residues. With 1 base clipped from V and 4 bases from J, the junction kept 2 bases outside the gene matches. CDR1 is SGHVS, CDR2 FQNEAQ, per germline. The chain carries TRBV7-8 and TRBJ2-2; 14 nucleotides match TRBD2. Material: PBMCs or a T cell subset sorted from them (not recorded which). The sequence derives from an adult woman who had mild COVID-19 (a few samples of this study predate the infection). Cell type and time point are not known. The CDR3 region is CASSLGGLAGVTGELFF. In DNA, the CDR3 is TGTGCCAGCAGCTTAGGGGGACTAGCGGGAGTCACCGGGGAGCTGTTTTTT.